A selection of T cell receptor beta chains follows, all from one sample in a study of regulatory T cells in long-lasting Graves disease. TCRdb called the multiplex PCR reads again in MiXCR, with one record for every CDR3 protein. The profile covers about 430,000 distinct CDR3 sequences, with under 25% appearing a single time and around an eighth taken by the ten largest. The input for sequencing was peripheral blood mononuclear cells (PBMCs), taken when the disease was refractory, from a patient treated with antithyroid drugs. The receptors here all came from a female donor with Graves disease. Both conserved end residues are part of each CDR3. D genes are given only for firm matches. Clone size appears in some rows only: once, few, many, or a class for an expanded clone.

CASSMGAPGANVLTF	TGTGCCAGTAGTATGGGGGCGCCTGGGGCCAACGTCCTGACTTTC	15	TRBV19	TRBJ2-6	.	.
CASRGGSHMGNQPQHF	TGTGCCAGCAGGGGAGGATCCCATATGGGGAATCAGCCCCAGCATTTT	16	TRBV6-1	TRBJ1-5	.	many
CASSDLGSSYNSPLHF	TGTGCCAGCAGTGATCTGGGGTCCTCCTATAATTCACCCCTCCACTTT	16	TRBV25-1	TRBJ1-6	.	many
CASSTYSGLAGDEQFF	TGTGCCAGCAGCACCTACTCGGGACTAGCGGGTGATGAGCAGTTCTTC	16	TRBV27	TRBJ2-1	TRBD2	.
CASSYPTGRVTEAFF	TGTGCCAGCAGTTACCCGACAGGGCGGGTCACTGAAGCTTTCTTT	15	TRBV6-2/TRBV6-3	TRBJ1-1	TRBD1	.
CASRPGQGAYLSYEQYF	TGTGCCAGCAGACCGGGACAGGGGGCTTACCTCTCCTACGAGCAGTACTTC	17	TRBV27	TRBJ2-7	TRBD1	many
CASTDRAYEQYF	TGTGCCAGCACGGACAGGGCGTACGAGCAGTACTTC	12	TRBV6-1	TRBJ2-7	TRBD1	many
CASSYRDAPLYEQYF	TGTGCCAGCAGTTACCGGGACGCCCCTCTCTACGAGCAGTACTTC	15	TRBV27	TRBJ2-7	.	many
CASKVTSGTPYEQYF	TGTGCCAGCAAGGTGACTAGCGGGACTCCCTACGAGCAGTACTTC	15	TRBV2	TRBJ2-7	TRBD2	many
CASSLTRPRNSEQYF	TGTGCCAGCAGTCTAACTAGGCCCAGGAATTCCGAGCAGTACTTC	15	TRBV28	TRBJ2-7	.	many
CASSSLGYTF	TGTGCCAGTAGTTCGCTCGGCTACACCTTC	10	TRBV19	TRBJ1-2	.	.
CAISDPGQASTNEKLFF	TGTGCCATCAGTGACCCCGGCCAGGCCTCAACTAATGAAAAACTGTTTTTT	17	TRBV10-3	TRBJ1-4	.	many
CASSLEDDQPQHF	TGTGCCAGCAGCTTAGAGGACGATCAGCCCCAGCATTTT	13	TRBV7-2	TRBJ1-5	.	many
CASSLSPGVGRVGQPQHF	TGTGCCAGCAGCTTAAGCCCCGGTGTTGGCCGGGTAGGGCAGCCCCAGCATTTT	18	TRBV7-2	TRBJ1-5	.	.
CASSSWTSGSLNEQFF	TGTGCCAGCAGTTCCTGGACTAGCGGGAGTCTCAATGAGCAGTTCTTC	16	TRBV28	TRBJ2-1	TRBD2	few
CASAEGKTQYF	TGTGCCAGCGCGGAGGGGAAGACCCAGTACTTC	11	TRBV28	TRBJ2-5	.	once
CASSLVGLDLSPSTTQYF	TGCGCCAGCAGCTTGGTAGGGCTAGACCTCAGCCCAAGTACGACCCAGTACTTC	18	TRBV5-1	TRBJ2-5	.	.
CASSLALAGAGETQYF	TGCGCCAGCAGCTTGGCTCTAGCGGGAGCTGGAGAGACCCAGTACTTC	16	TRBV5-1	TRBJ2-5	TRBD2	few
CATEVTGAGYGYTF	TGTGCCACAGAGGTAACAGGGGCTGGTTATGGCTACACCTTC	14	TRBV28	TRBJ1-2	TRBD1	.
CASSLGRTNQPQHF	TGTGCCAGCAGTTTGGGGCGTACCAATCAGCCCCAGCATTTT	14	TRBV28	TRBJ1-5	.	many
CASGGGGQWEKLFF	TGTGCCAGCGGGGGAGGCGGCCAATGGGAAAAACTGTTTTTT	14	TRBV2	TRBJ1-4	.	many
CASSLEGRINTGELFF	TGCGCCAGCAGCTTGGAGGGACGGATAAACACCGGGGAGCTGTTTTTT	16	TRBV5-1	TRBJ2-2	.	.
CATHRGQEKLFF	TGTGCCACACACCGGGGACAGGAAAAACTGTTTTTT	12	TRBV30	TRBJ1-4	TRBD1	many
CASRTARTGELFF	TGTGCCAGCAGGACGGCCCGCACCGGGGAGCTGTTTTTT	13	TRBV27	TRBJ2-2	.	many
CAGTGLLRCPQHF	TGTGCCGGGACGGGCTTACTTAGGTGTCCCCAGCATTTT	13	TRBV25-1	TRBJ1-5	.	few
CASSDTRTDTQYF	TGTGCCAGCAGTGATACTCGGACAGATACGCAGTATTTT	13	TRBV28	TRBJ2-3	.	.
CASGGLAGGRETQYF	TGTGCCAGCGGAGGACTAGCGGGAGGACGGGAGACCCAGTACTTC	15	TRBV28	TRBJ2-5	TRBD2	many
CVSRPGGRGSNTGELFF	TGTGTCAGTCGCCCTGGAGGTAGGGGGAGTAACACCGGGGAGCTGTTTTTT	17	TRBV7-2	TRBJ2-2	.	.
CSVEATGQNGYTF	TGCAGCGTTGAGGCCACGGGGCAGAATGGCTACACCTTC	13	TRBV29-1	TRBJ1-2	.	many
CASRPSGKNEQYF	TGTGCCAGTAGACCTAGCGGGAAGAACGAGCAGTACTTC	13	TRBV19	TRBJ2-7	TRBD2	.
CASGQGRQEPYQPQHF	TGTGCCAGCGGGCAAGGTCGACAGGAACCCTATCAGCCCCAGCATTTT	16	TRBV28	TRBJ1-5	.	.
CASSPRGGRLTGELFF	TGTGCCAGCAGCCCTCGGGGAGGGCGTCTAACCGGGGAGCTGTTTTTT	16	TRBV7-9	TRBJ2-2	TRBD2	few
CASSPGFRGAYNEQFF	TGTGCCAGCAGCCCAGGGTTTCGCGGGGCTTACAATGAGCAGTTCTTC	16	TRBV11-2	TRBJ2-1	.	.
CASSWDGTSPETQYF	TGCGCCAGCAGCTGGGACGGGACTAGTCCCGAGACCCAGTACTTC	15	TRBV5-1	TRBJ2-5	TRBD2	.
CASSFIAREREQYF	TGTGCCAGCAGCTTTATTGCGCGGGAGCGCGAGCAGTACTTC	14	TRBV5-6	TRBJ2-7	TRBD2	.
CASSSVLIRGEQYF	TGTGCCAGCAGTTCGGTACTGATACGGGGCGAGCAGTACTTC	14	TRBV28	TRBJ2-7	.	many
CASSFKGLYEQYF	TGTGCCAGCAGTTTTAAGGGGCTCTACGAGCAGTACTTC	13	TRBV12-3/TRBV12-4	TRBJ2-7	.	many
CSARPRAGVVWDTQYF	TGCAGTGCTAGACCCAGAGCGGGAGTCGTTTGGGATACCCAGTACTTC	16	TRBV20-1	TRBJ2-5	TRBD2	.
CATSRKRQGIGEAFF	TGTGCCACCAGCAGAAAAAGACAGGGGATCGGTGAAGCTTTCTTT	15	TRBV15	TRBJ1-1	TRBD1	.
CSAEGGQPSSYNEQFF	TGCAGCGCAGAAGGGGGACAGCCCAGCTCCTACAATGAGCAGTTCTTC	16	TRBV29-1	TRBJ2-1	TRBD1	few
CASRGGLAGEETQYF	TGTGCCAGCAGAGGGGGACTAGCGGGAGAGGAGACCCAGTACTTC	15	TRBV6-1	TRBJ2-5	TRBD2	many
CASSQGPMADSRAFF	TGCGCCAGCAGCCAAGGACCTATGGCTGACAGTAGAGCTTTCTTT	15	TRBV4-1	TRBJ1-1	.	.
CASNQEGTSFETQYF	TGTGCCAGCAACCAAGAGGGGACTAGCTTTGAGACCCAGTACTTC	15	TRBV3-1	TRBJ2-5	TRBD2	.
CSVGQGNTEAFF	TGCAGCGTTGGACAGGGGAACACTGAAGCTTTCTTT	12	TRBV29-1	TRBJ1-1	TRBD1	.
CASSPTSSGKAPYEQYF	TGTGCCAGCAGCCCTACATCTAGCGGGAAGGCCCCCTACGAGCAGTACTTC	17	TRBV7-9	TRBJ2-7	TRBD2	.
CASSPETPQETQYF	TGTGCCAGCAGTCCAGAGACCCCCCAAGAGACCCAGTACTTC	14	TRBV11-2	TRBJ2-5	.	many
CATSRGNRATGELFF	TGTGCCACCAGCAGAGGAAACAGGGCCACCGGGGAGCTGTTTTTT	15	TRBV15	TRBJ2-2	.	.
CASSPDSDQPQHF	TGTGCCAGCAGCCCGGACAGTGATCAGCCCCAGCATTTT	13	TRBV28	TRBJ1-5	.	many
CASSLGPGTGSVNEKLFF	TGTGCCAGCAGTTTAGGCCCCGGGACAGGGTCGGTTAATGAAAAACTGTTTTTT	18	TRBV12-3/TRBV12-4	TRBJ1-4	TRBD1	many
CASSLGWGSQETQYF	TGTGCCAGCAGCTTAGGATGGGGGTCGCAAGAGACCCAGTACTTC	15	TRBV7-7	TRBJ2-5	.	few
CASNHRGPSYEQYF	TGTGCCAGCAACCACCGTGGACCGTCCTACGAGCAGTACTTC	14	TRBV3-1	TRBJ2-7	.	once
CASSQGLAGGQETQYF	TGTGCCAGCAGCCAGGGACTAGCGGGAGGGCAAGAGACCCAGTACTTC	16	TRBV3-1	TRBJ2-5	TRBD2	many